A selection of T cell receptor beta chains follows, all from one sample in a study of shared clonotypes between healthy human individuals. Repertoires were generated with immunoSEQ multiplex PCR, while TCRdb's copy carries only in-frame clones and drops some. In the table there are roughly 2.2 million clones, approximately 93% of which are singletons. Sequencing input: naive CD4+ T cells from PBMCs. The receptors derive from a man younger than 35 in good health. Some clones in this sample may be carry-over from other donors' samples. The CDR3 runs from the conserved cysteine through the conserved F or W. The D gene is left open where the match is weak. Expanded clones get a size class; other rows say once, few or many, or leave the size out.

v_gene	j_gene	abundance	d_gene	CDR3aa	CDR3nt
TRBV18	TRBJ2-7	-	TRBD1	CASSRTGTGEAEQYF	TGTGCCAGCTCGCGGACCGGGACAGGGGAGGCCGAGCAGTACTTC
TRBV7-3	TRBJ2-1	-	-	CASSPGLPSDEQFF	TGTGCCAGCAGTCCTGGACTCCCCTCGGATGAGCAGTTCTTC
TRBV2	TRBJ1-3	-	-	CASSVQGPGNTIYF	TGTGCCAGCAGTGTACAGGGACCTGGAAACACCATATATTTT
TRBV27	TRBJ1-2	-	TRBD1	CASSLRDSNYGYTF	TGTGCCAGCAGTTTACGGGACAGCAACTATGGCTACACCTTC
TRBV6-5	TRBJ2-1	-	-	CASSPPPGWNEQFF	TGTGCCAGCAGTCCCCCTCCAGGGTGGAATGAGCAGTTCTTC
TRBV6-4	TRBJ2-7	-	-	CAKAVSSYEQYF	TGTGCCAAAGCGGTTAGCTCCTACGAGCAGTACTTC
TRBV5-1	TRBJ1-3	once	TRBD1	CASSAGQVGSYTIYF	TGCGCCAGCAGCGCGGGACAGGTCGGCAGCTACACCATATATTTT
TRBV18	TRBJ1-5	-	-	CASSPQQGSSNQPQHF	TGTGCCAGCTCACCCCAACAGGGCTCGAGCAATCAGCCCCAGCATTTT
TRBV7-3	TRBJ2-1	-	-	CASSLTRNNEQFF	TGTGCCAGCAGCTTAACCAGAAACAATGAGCAGTTCTTC
TRBV5-1	TRBJ2-3	-	TRBD2	CASSLARSGRSDTQYF	TGCGCCAGCAGCTTGGCGCGCAGCGGGAGGTCAGATACGCAGTATTTT
TRBV5-4	TRBJ2-1	-	-	CASSFGAAYNEQFF	TGTGCCAGCAGCTTCGGGGCAGCATACAATGAGCAGTTCTTC
TRBV7-3	TRBJ2-1	-	-	CASSQSRGPNEQFF	TGTGCCAGCAGCCAATCCAGGGGACCCAATGAGCAGTTCTTC
TRBV19	TRBJ2-3	-	-	CASSPLPTGPSTDTQYF	TGTGCCAGTAGTCCACTCCCGACAGGACCTAGCACAGATACGCAGTATTTT
TRBV6-5	TRBJ2-5	-	-	CASSYEAGGETQYF	TGTGCCAGCAGTTACGAAGCGGGCGGGGAGACCCAGTACTTC
TRBV4-1	TRBJ2-1	-	TRBD1	CASSIPGQIIEQFF	TGCGCCAGCAGCATACCGGGACAGATTATAGAGCAGTTCTTC
TRBV18	TRBJ2-1	-	-	CASSFGPGADNEQFF	TGTGCCAGCTCATTCGGGCCCGGAGCGGACAATGAGCAGTTCTTC
TRBV6-1	TRBJ2-5	-	TRBD1	CASSEATDRGETQYF	TGTGCCAGCAGTGAAGCCACGGACAGGGGCGAGACCCAGTACTTC
TRBV4-1	TRBJ2-3	-	TRBD2	CASSQPGGYTDTQYF	TGCGCCAGCAGCCAACCGGGGGGATACACAGATACGCAGTATTTT
TRBV7-2	TRBJ1-1	-	TRBD1	CASSPRTGHTEAFF	TGTGCCAGCAGCCCCCGGACAGGGCACACTGAAGCTTTCTTT